The 21 T cell receptor beta chains reported below all come from one sample, sequenced in a study of blood T cell repertoires in COVID-19. Libraries were prepared by immunoSEQ multiplex PCR; TCRdb keeps only in-frame clonotypes and omits some of them. Altogether about 200,000 clones are present, around 86% being singletons, with the ten largest covering around 4.5%. Sample: peripheral blood. The origin of the receptors is a man in his fifties or sixties with acute or convalescent COVID-19.

The chain's CDR3 is CASRTLPGMNTEAFF. CDR3 sequence (DNA): TGTGCCAGTAGGACCCTCCCAGGAATGAACACTGAAGCTTTCTTT. The chain has TRBV19 and TRBJ1-1; D not certain. Germline values: CDR1 LNHDA, CDR2 SQIVND (reference sequence). The CDR3 runs 15 residues. Trimming left V 6 bases short and J 0 bases short, with 14 bases between.

The chain links TRBV11-1 to TRBJ1-1; maybe TRBD1 (6 bases). The CDR3 is 13 residues long. The germline V gene encodes CDR1 SGHAT and CDR2 FQDESV (reference sequence). Trimming removed 6 bases from V and 3 bases from J, with 11 bases in between. The CDR3 is CASRQQGDTEAFF. DNA of the CDR3: TGTGCCAGCAGACAACAGGGAGACACTGAAGCTTTCTTT. Together with reference TRBV11-1 and TRBJ1-1, the CDR3 gives the full variable domain: EAEVAQSPRYKITEKSQAVAFWCDPISGHATLYWYRQILGQGPELLVQFQDESVVDDSQLPKDRFSAERLKGVDSTLKIQPAELGDSAMYLCASRQQGDTEAFFGQGTRLTVV.

The CDR3 sequence: CASSMSRGADTEAFF. DNA for the CDR3: TGTGCCAGTAGTATGAGTCGGGGGGCAGACACTGAAGCTTTCTTT. V gene TRBV19 combines with J gene TRBJ1-1; possible D gene TRBD1, 6 bases. This CDR3 comprises 15 residues. Germline lookup yields CDR1 LNHDA and CDR2 SQIVND (reference sequence). The ends were cut back, 3 bases at V and 3 bases at J, with 14 bases in the middle.

This clone has just one count. CDR3: CASSQEGTGRETQYF. In nucleotides, the CDR3 is TGTGCCAGCAGCCAAGAAGGGACGGGGAGGGAGACCCAGTACTTC. The chain recombines TRBV3-1 (or the pseudogene TRBV3-2) with TRBJ2-5; maybe TRBD2 (6 bases). V was pared by 0 bases and J by 5 bases, with 13 bases between. The CDR3 has 15 amino acids. The germline gives CDR1 LGHDT, CDR2 YNNKEL (reference sequence).

The rearrangement uses TRBV10-3 and TRBJ2-1; unclear D gene. The germline gives CDR1 ENHRY, CDR2 SYGVKD. This CDR3 comprises 16 residues. Trimming left V 0 bases short and J 3 bases short, with 12 bases between. In nucleotides, the CDR3 is TGTGCCATCAGTGAGTCCGCCAGTCCCCTCTACAATGAGCAGTTCTTC. Its protein is CAISESASPLYNEQFF.

The chain combines TRBV20-1 with TRBJ1-3; TRBD1 agrees at 7 bases. The CDR3 runs to 13 residues. Germline CDR1 and CDR2: DFQATT and SNEGSKA (reference sequence). V was pared by 3 bases and J by 3 bases, with 2 bases of the junction left unmatched. CDR3 coding DNA: TGCAGTGCTAGTGGGACAGTTGGAAACACCATATATTTT. Protein: CSASGTVGNTIYF.

The gene calls are TRBV9 and TRBJ2-2; TRBD2 matches at 7 bases. This CDR3 has 17 residues. Germline CDR1 reads SGDLS; CDR2 reads YYNGEE. V trimming: 2 bases; J trimming: 0 bases; junction bases outside the gene matches: 7. DNA of the CDR3: TGTGCCAGCAGCGTTTTCCTAGCGGCCGCGAACACCGGGGAGCTGTTTTTT. Amino acid sequence: CASSVFLAAANTGELFF.

This chain joins TRBV10-3 and TRBJ2-7, with 10 bases matching TRBD1. V lost 6 bases to trimming and J lost 2 bases; unmatched junction nucleotides: 7. CDR1 and CDR2 (germline): ENHRY, SYGVKD. The CDR3 is 15 residues long. The CDR3 DNA is TGTGCCATCAGCAAGGGGACAGGGGCACCCTACGAGCAGTACTTC. Translating gives CAISKGTGAPYEQYF.

The CDR3 DNA reads as TGTGCCAGCAGCTTTGGCGGGGGGGGCATTCAGTACTTC. Residues: CASSFGGGGIQYF. The rearrangement links TRBV3-1 (or the pseudogene TRBV3-2) to TRBJ2-4; 9 nucleotides line up with TRBD2. Germline assignment: CDR1 LGHDT and CDR2 YNNKEL (reference sequence). The CDR3 has 13 amino acids. With V trimmed by 5 bases and J by 9 bases, 5 bases remained unmatched.

This clone appeared a few times. The chain carries TRBV29-1 and TRBJ1-2; D gene ambiguous. From germline, CDR1 is SQVTM and CDR2 ANQGSEA. The CDR3 contains 12 residues. V was pared by 7 bases and J by 8 bases, with 17 bases between. DNA for the CDR3: TGCAGCGCTACTAAGACTGAAAAAGGCTACACCTTC. Translated, it gives CSATKTEKGYTF.

This sequence joins TRBV6-1 and TRBJ2-1; TRBD2 matches at 8 bases. The V gene end was trimmed by 2 bases and the J gene end by 9 bases; junction bases not matched to a gene: 15. Germline loops: CDR1 MNHNS, CDR2 SASEGT. This CDR3 spans 17 amino acids. The CDR3 region is CASSERVSGVAISEQFF. The DNA of the CDR3 is TGTGCCAGCAGTGAAAGGGTTAGCGGGGTAGCAATTAGTGAGCAGTTCTTC.

With respect to this clone: Other DNA sequences in this specimen translate into the identical CDR3. This rearrangement joins TRBV11-2 to TRBJ2-7; tentative D call: TRBD1 (6 bases). Germline V gene lookup returns CDR1 SGHAT and CDR2 FQNNGV. The V gene lost 1 base and the J gene lost 4 bases, with 14 bases spanning the gap. This CDR3 has 15 amino acids. The CDR3 region has the DNA TGTGCCAGCAGCTTAGTTAGGGACATTGGATACGAGCAGTACTTC. Protein: CASSLVRDIGYEQYF.

This clone was counted once. This chain's CDR3 is CASSQAGRGYTF. In nucleotides, the CDR3 is TGTGCCAGCAGCCAAGCAGGTCGGGGCTACACCTTC. The chain joins TRBV14 to TRBJ1-2; D is unresolved. The CDR3 has 12 residues. Germline-derived CDR1 and CDR2 are SGHDN and FVKESK. V lost 1 base and J lost 8, with 8 bases in between.

The chain is built from TRBV2 and TRBJ1-6, with TRBD1 as a possible D gene (5 bases). CDR1 is SNHLY and CDR2 is FYNNEI in the germline V gene. Trimming took off 9 bases at V and 7 bases at J, with 16 bases between the two ends. The CDR3 loop spans 14 amino acids. Written as DNA, the CDR3 is TGTGCCAGTGCACCTGGGGCAGGGAATTCACCCCTCCACTTT. This translates into CASAPGAGNSPLHF.

DNA of the CDR3: TGTGCCAGCAGCTTAGCCCCGGGGGGGCCCTACAATGAGCAGTTCTTC. Its protein is CASSLAPGGPYNEQFF. V usage is TRBV7-9 and J usage is TRBJ2-1; 8 bases agree with TRBD2. Trimming cost V 0 bases and J 2 bases; bases outside gene matches: 3. The CDR3 spans 16 residues. The germline gives CDR1 SEHNR, CDR2 FQNEAQ (reference sequence).

This clone was counted a single time. This CDR3 reads CASRGTKVSGEQFF. In DNA form, the CDR3 reads TGTGCCAGTCGGGGGACTAAGGTTTCTGGTGAGCAGTTCTTC. This chain joins TRBV19 and TRBJ2-1, with 7 positions matching TRBD2. CDR3 length: 14 residues. The germline gives CDR1 LNHDA, CDR2 SQIVND (reference sequence). Unmatched junction bases numbered 13, after V lost 8 bases and J lost 9 bases.

The V call is TRBV19, the J call TRBJ2-7; 9 bases fit TRBD1. The germline V gene has CDR1 LNHDA and CDR2 SQIVND (reference sequence). The CDR3 runs to 17 residues. V lost 5 bases to trimming and J lost 1 base; unmatched junction nucleotides: 12. The CDR3 is CASSPPRGTGTSYEQYF. As DNA, the CDR3 is TGTGCCAGTAGTCCTCCAAGGGGGACAGGGACATCCTACGAGCAGTACTTC.

This clone was observed a single time. V is TRBV10-1 and J is TRBJ1-1, with D unclear. This CDR3 is built from 14 residues. Germline CDR1 WNHNN, CDR2 SYGVQD (reference sequence). V lost 2 bases and J 1 base, leaving 8 bases between the germline ends. For the CDR3, the DNA is TGCGCCAGCAGTGAGCGAATCGGGAACACTGAAGCTTTCTTT. This gives the protein CASSERIGNTEAFF.

The J gene is TRBJ1-5, the V gene TRBV15, with a tentative D call TRBD1 (6 bases). CDR1 and CDR2 from the germline V gene are LNHNV and YYDKDF (reference sequence). This CDR3 region has 18 residues. The V and J ends lost 6 bases and 0 bases respectively, with 21 bases between them. Here the CDR3 reads CATRAGAAQRYSNQPQHF. DNA for the CDR3: TGTGCCACCAGGGCAGGGGCCGCCCAAAGGTATAGCAATCAGCCCCAGCATTTT.

This clone came up once. The chain has TRBV18 and TRBJ2-6; the match to TRBD1 covers 10 bases. Germline loops: CDR1 KGHSH, CDR2 LQKENI. With V trimmed by 5 bases and J by 2 bases, 12 bases remained unmatched. CDR3 length: 19 amino acids. The chain's CDR3 is CASSGASGQGITGANVLTF. The CDR3 coding sequence is TGTGCCAGCTCAGGCGCCTCGGGACAGGGGATAACTGGGGCCAACGTCCTGACTTTC.

The V and J genes are TRBV4-2 and TRBJ1-2, with TRBD1 matching over 7 bases. Trimming took 2 bases from V and 9 from J; bases not matched to a gene: 12. This CDR3 comprises 15 residues. The germline gives CDR1 LGHNA, CDR2 YNFKEQ. CDR3 sequence: CASSQPQGTPTSYTF. The CDR3 nucleotides read TGTGCCAGCAGCCAACCACAGGGGACCCCGACGAGCTACACCTTC.